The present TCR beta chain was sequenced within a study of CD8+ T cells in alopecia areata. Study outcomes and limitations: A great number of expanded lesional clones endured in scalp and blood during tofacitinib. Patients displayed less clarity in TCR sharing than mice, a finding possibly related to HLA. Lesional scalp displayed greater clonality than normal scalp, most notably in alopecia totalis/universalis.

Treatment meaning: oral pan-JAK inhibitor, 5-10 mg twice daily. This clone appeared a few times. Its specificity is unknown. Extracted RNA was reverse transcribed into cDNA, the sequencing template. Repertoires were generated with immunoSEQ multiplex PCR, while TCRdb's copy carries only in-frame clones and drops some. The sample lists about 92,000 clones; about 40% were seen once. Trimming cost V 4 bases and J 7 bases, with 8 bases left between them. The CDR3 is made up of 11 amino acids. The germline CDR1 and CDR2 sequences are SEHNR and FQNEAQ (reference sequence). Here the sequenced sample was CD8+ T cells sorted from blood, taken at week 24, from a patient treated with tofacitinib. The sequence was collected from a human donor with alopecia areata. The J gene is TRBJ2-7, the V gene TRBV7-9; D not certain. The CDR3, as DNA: TGTGCCAGCAGCTCCCCTAGTGAGCAGTACTTC. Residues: CASSSPSEQYF.